This T cell receptor beta chain was recorded in a study of CD8+CD57+ T cells in acquired aplastic anemia. CDR1 is SGHTA, CDR2 FQGNSA, per germline. The CDR3 extends over 20 amino acids. V lost 3 bases to trimming and J lost 0 bases, with 21 bases between them. Genomic DNA, the template, was used for profiling of the TCR beta VDJ and CDR3. TCRdb recomputed calls from the reads with MiXCR, one row per CDR3 protein. The repertoire holds 250,000 to 300,000 distinct CDR3 sequences, with approximately 57% as singletons. At least ten counts were recorded for this clonotype. The chain has TRBV7-2 and TRBJ2-6, with D possibly being TRBD2 (6 bases). The receptor was derived from a human donor with severe aplastic anemia or a healthy control (not recorded which). Sequencing was performed on sorted CD4+, CD8+, or CD8+CD57+ T cells (not recorded which) from PBMCs. The CDR3 loop is CASSFEGGALSRSGANVLTF. CDR3 nucleotides: TGTGCCAGCAGCTTCGAAGGCGGGGCCTTATCCCGCTCTGGGGCCAACGTCCTGACTTTC.